The sequence of this T cell receptor (beta chain) was determined in a study of ipilimumab plus nivolumab after autologous stem cell transplantation. For the study at large: Typical patient got four to six ipilimumab doses and under 10 nivolumab doses (median). Both relapsed and primary refractory DLBCL were included.

The repertoire was sequenced with immunoSEQ multiplex PCR; TCRdb's copy has only in-frame clones and lacks some. This table holds some 16,000 clones, 75% to 90% found once. Ipilimumab, 1 mg/kg, started 14 to 28 days after autologous transplant. Through week 26, nivolumab 3 mg/kg IV was given weeks 1, 4, 7, 10, then biweekly. The CDR3 spans 13 residues. V shed 4 bases and J shed 5 bases, with 13 bases lying between them. Germline V gene lookup returns CDR1 SGHNT and CDR2 YYREEE (reference sequence). This rearrangement joins TRBV5-4 to TRBJ2-7; no clear D gene. The sequencing used PBMCs, collected in a trial of ipilimumab plus nivolumab as post-transplant consolidation. The origin of this receptor is a male donor with diffuse large B-cell lymphoma. The DNA for the CDR3 is TGTGCCAGCAGCCCCGGACCTCGGAACGAGCAGTACTTC. It encodes CASSPGPRNEQYF.